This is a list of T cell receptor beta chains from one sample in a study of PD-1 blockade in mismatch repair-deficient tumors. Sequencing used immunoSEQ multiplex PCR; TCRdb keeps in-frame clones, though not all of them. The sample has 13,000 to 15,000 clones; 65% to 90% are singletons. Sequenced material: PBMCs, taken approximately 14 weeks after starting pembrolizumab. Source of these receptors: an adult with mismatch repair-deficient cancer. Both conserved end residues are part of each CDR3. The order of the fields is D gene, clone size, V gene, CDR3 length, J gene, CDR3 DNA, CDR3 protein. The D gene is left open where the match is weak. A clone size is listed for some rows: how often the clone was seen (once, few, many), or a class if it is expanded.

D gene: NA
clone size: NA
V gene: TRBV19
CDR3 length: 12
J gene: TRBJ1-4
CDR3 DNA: TGTGCCAGTAGTCTGGCCAATGAAAAACTGTTTTTT
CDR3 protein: CASSLANEKLFF

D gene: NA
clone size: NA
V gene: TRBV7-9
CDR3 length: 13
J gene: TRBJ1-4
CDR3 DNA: TGTGCCAGCAGCTTATTGCCCGAGCGGCAGCCTACTTTT
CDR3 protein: CASSLLPERQPTF

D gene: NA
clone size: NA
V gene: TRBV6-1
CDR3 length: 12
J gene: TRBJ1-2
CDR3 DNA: TGTGCCAGCAGTGAACGCGGCTATGGCTACACCTTC
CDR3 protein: CASSERGYGYTF

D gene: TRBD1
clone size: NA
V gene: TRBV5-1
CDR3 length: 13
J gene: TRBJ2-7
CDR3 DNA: TGCGCCAGCAGTTGGACAGGGGGCTACGAGCAGTACTTC
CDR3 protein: CASSWTGGYEQYF

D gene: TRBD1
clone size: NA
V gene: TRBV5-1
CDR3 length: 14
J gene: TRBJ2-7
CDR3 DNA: TGCGCCAGCAGCAACCCCGGGACAGGGTGGGAGCAGTACTTC
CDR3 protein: CASSNPGTGWEQYF

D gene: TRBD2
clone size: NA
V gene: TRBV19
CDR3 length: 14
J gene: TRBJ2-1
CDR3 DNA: TGTGCCTGTAGTAGCGGGTACTCCTACAATGAGCAGTTCTTC
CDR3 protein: CACSSGYSYNEQFF

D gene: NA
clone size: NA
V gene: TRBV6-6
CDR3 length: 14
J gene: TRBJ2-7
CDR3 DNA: TGTGCCAGCAGTTACTTAGAGTTTAGGGGCGAGCAGTACTTC
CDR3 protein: CASSYLEFRGEQYF

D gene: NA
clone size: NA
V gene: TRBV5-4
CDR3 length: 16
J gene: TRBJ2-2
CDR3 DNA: TGTGCCAGCAGCTCCCAACAGGGTTTCGGTGCCGGGGAGCTGTTTTTT
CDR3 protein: CASSSQQGFGAGELFF

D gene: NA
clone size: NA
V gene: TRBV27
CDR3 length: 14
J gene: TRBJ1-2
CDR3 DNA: TGTGCCAGCAGTTTATCACCAGGGGCCTATGGCTACACCTTC
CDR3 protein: CASSLSPGAYGYTF

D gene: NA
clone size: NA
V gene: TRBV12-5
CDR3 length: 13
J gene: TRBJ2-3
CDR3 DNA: TGTGCTAGTGGTTTGCAGGGCACAGATACGCAGTATTTT
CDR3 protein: CASGLQGTDTQYF

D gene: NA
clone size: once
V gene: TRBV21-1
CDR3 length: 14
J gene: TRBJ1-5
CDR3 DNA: TGTACCCGAAGGGGGACTAATAGCAATCAGCCCCAGCATTTT
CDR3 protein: CTRRGTNSNQPQHF

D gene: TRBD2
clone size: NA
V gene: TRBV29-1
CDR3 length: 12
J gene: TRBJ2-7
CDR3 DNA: TGCAGCGTCCAGCGGGATTCCTACGAGCAGTACTTC
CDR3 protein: CSVQRDSYEQYF

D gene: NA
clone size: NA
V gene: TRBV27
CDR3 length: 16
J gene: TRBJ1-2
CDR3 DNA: TGTGCCAGCAGCTCACTCTTCCGGCAGGGTCACTATGGCTACACCTTC
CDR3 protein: CASSSLFRQGHYGYTF

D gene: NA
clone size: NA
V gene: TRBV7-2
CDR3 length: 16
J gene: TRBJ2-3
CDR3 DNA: TGTGCCAGCAGCTTAGCGTGGGCTTCTAGCACAGATACGCAGTATTTT
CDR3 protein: CASSLAWASSTDTQYF

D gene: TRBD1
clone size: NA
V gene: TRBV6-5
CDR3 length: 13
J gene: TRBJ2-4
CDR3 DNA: TGTGCCAGCAGTTTTCCGGGACAGGGGTTTCAGTACTTC
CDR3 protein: CASSFPGQGFQYF

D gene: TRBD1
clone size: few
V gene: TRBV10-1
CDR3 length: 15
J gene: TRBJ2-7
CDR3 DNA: TGCGCCAGCAGTGAGGGAGGGACAGGGGGCTACGAGCAGTACTTC
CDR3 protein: CASSEGGTGGYEQYF

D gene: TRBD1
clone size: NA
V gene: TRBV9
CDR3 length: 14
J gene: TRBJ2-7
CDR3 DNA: TGTGCCAGCAGCTCGGGACAGACCCCCTACGAGCAGTACTTC
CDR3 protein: CASSSGQTPYEQYF

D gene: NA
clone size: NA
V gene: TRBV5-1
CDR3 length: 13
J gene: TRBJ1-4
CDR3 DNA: TGCGCCAGCAGCTTCGGGGGAAGCGAAAAACTGTTTTTT
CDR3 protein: CASSFGGSEKLFF

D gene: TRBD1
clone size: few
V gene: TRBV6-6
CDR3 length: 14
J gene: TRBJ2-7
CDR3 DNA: TGTGCCAGCAGTTGGGGACAGGGGCTTAGCGAGCAGTACTTC
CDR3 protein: CASSWGQGLSEQYF

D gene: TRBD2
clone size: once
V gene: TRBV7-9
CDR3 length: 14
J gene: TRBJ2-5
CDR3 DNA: TGTGCCAGCAGGAGTAGCGGGAGCATAGAGACCCAGTACTTC
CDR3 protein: CASRSSGSIETQYF

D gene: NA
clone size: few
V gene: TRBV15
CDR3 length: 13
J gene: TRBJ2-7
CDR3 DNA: TGTGCCACCAAGGGGCAGAGCTCCTACGAGCAGTACTTC
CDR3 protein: CATKGQSSYEQYF

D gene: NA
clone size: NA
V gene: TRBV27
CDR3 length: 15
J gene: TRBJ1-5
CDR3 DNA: TGTGCCAGCAGTATCAGACAGAATAGCAATCAGCCCCAGCATTTT
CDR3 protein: CASSIRQNSNQPQHF

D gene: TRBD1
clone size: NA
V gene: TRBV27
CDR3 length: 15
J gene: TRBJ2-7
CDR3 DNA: TGTGCCAGCAGCCGCAAACAGGGGGTATCCTACGAGCAGTACTTC
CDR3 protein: CASSRKQGVSYEQYF

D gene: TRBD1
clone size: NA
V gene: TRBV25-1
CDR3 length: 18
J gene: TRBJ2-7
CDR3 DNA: TGTGCCAGCAGTGGGGTGCAGCTCGCAGGGGGCAGCTCCTACGAGCAGTACTTC
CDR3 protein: CASSGVQLAGGSSYEQYF

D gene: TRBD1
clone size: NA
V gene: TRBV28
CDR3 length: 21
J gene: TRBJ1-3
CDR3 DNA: TGTGCCAGCAAACCCGTGGGGGTTGGGACAGGGGGCCTAAGAGCGAGAAACACCATATATTTT
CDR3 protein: CASKPVGVGTGGLRARNTIYF

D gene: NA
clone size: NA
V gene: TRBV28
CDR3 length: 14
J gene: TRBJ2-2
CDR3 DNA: TGTGCCAGCAGTTTATCTTATAACACCGGGGAGCTGTTTTTT
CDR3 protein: CASSLSYNTGELFF

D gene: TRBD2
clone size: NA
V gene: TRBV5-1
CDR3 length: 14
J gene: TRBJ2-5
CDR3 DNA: TGCGCCAGCAGCCCCGGGGGGGGGCAAGAGACCCAGTACTTC
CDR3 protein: CASSPGGGQETQYF

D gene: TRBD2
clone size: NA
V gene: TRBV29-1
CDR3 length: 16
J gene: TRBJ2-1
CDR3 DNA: TGCAGCGTTGCGGACCACATGCGGGGGACCTACAATGAGCAGTTCTTC
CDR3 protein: CSVADHMRGTYNEQFF

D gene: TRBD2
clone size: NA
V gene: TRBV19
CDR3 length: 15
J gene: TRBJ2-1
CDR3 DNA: TGTGCCAGTAGTATTGCAGCGGGGAGTGTGTATGAGCAGTTCTTC
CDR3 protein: CASSIAAGSVYEQFF

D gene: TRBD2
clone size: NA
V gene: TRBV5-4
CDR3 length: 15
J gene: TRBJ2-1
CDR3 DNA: TGTGCCACCTCAAGGGGCGGGGGGGCCTACAATGAGCAGTTCTTC
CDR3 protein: CATSRGGGAYNEQFF

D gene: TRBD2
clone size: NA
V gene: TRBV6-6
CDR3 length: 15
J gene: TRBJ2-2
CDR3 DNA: TGTGCCAGCTCTCCTGGGACTAGTGACACCGGGGAGCTGTTTTTT
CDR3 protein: CASSPGTSDTGELFF

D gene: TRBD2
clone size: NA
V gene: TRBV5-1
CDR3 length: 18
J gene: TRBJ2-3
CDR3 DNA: TGCGCCAGCAGCTCTTTACCCCCAGGACTAGCGGGAGCTGATACGCAGTATTTT
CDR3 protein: CASSSLPPGLAGADTQYF

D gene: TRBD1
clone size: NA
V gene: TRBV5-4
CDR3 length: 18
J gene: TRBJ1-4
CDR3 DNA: TGTGCCAGCAGCTGGGGGCGGGACAGGGGTTCTCCTAATGAAAAACTGTTTTTT
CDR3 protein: CASSWGRDRGSPNEKLFF

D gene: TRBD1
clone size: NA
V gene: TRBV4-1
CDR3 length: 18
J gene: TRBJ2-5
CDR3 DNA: TGCGCCAGCAGCCAGGCTTCTACCGGGACAGGTTTCCAAGAGACCCAGTACTTC
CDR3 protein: CASSQASTGTGFQETQYF

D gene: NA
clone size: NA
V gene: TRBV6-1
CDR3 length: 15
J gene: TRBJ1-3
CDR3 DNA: TGTGCCAGCAGCCCACCGGGACACCAAGGAAACACCATATATTTT
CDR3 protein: CASSPPGHQGNTIYF

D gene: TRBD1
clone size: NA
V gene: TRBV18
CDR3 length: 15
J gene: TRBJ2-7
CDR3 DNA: TGTGCCAGCTCACCACTTAGCAGGGGGCACGATGAGCAGTACTTC
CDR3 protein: CASSPLSRGHDEQYF